Described below is a single TCR beta chain sequence and its context. As yet, its antigen is unknown. TCRB transcripts that were expressed got sequenced, as all of the isolated RNA had been reverse transcribed. Profiling relied on immunoSEQ multiplex PCR, and the TCRdb table lists in-frame clones only, not all of them. The table has 300,000 or so clones, approximately 12% seen once. This record belongs to a study of beta chain features in type 1 diabetes. Study-wide points: Shortening that was moderate but significant affected the TCRB CDR3s of Type 1 diabetes patients in all four CD4+ subsets.

Trimming took off 0 bases at V and 1 base at J, with 13 bases between the two ends. CDR3 size: 17 residues. Per the germline V gene, CDR1 is LGHNA and CDR2 is YNFKEQ. CD45RO/CCR7/CD25/CD127/CD95/CD27 sorting isolated CD4+ naive, central memory, regulatory and stem cell-like memory cells. Each sorted population was over 98% pure. The TCR originated in a woman younger than 30 with type 1 diabetes. The sequenced material came from naive CD4+ T cells from blood. The chain employs TRBV4-2 and TRBJ1-5; weak D call: TRBD1 (5 bases). CDR3 sequence reads: CASSQDKGFGSNQPQHF. CDR3 in DNA: TGTGCCAGCAGCCAAGATAAGGGGTTCGGGAGCAATCAGCCCCAGCATTTT.